The clone carrying this T cell receptor (beta chain) was recorded at least ten times. The antigen is unknown. TCR beta CDR3 regions were amplified from RNA. HTBI primers were the set used in a first-round RT-PCR of the TCR CDR3. TCRdb re-called the multiplex PCR reads through MiXCR, storing one row per CDR3 protein. The data show about 640,000 distinct CDR3 sequences, roughly 20% seen once. These data originate in a study of T cells in Graves' hyperthyroidism and ophthalmopathy. As for the study in general: Before any treatment, at initial diagnosis, peripheral blood was collected.

Patients showing uncontrolled infection, other autoimmune disease, pregnancy or lactation were ineligible. The CDR3 is made up of 14 amino acids. The V gene lost 3 bases and the J gene lost 3 bases, with 12 bases spanning the gap. Germline CDR1 KGHSH, CDR2 LQKENI. Findings and caveats of the study: A model built on 13 V-J features separated ophthalmopathy from stable hyperthyroidism. Most thyroid clonotypes that were expanded above 0.001 also turned up in blood.

The receptor comes from a man aged 25 to 40 with Graves' ophthalmopathy. The sequenced sample consisted of blood. This chain joins TRBV18 and TRBJ2-7; unclear D gene. CDR3 amino acids: CASSPGRSFYEQYF. For the CDR3, the DNA is TGTGCCAGCTCACCGGGCAGGAGCTTCTACGAGCAGTACTTC.